The 5 T cell receptor beta chains below come from one sample, sequenced in a study of post-analysis software for immune sequencing data. The study, taken as a whole, reports: Controls had lower frequencies than patients of 4 or 5 TRBV segments, which included TRBV5-6, TRBV5-1 and TRBV20-1.

The antigens these receptors bind are not known. Unique molecular identifiers had been added to the TCR beta cDNA libraries. TCRdb re-called the PCR reads through MiXCR, storing one row per CDR3 protein. This sample carries roughly 800,000 distinct CDR3 sequences, about 32% of them seen once, and the ten largest clones take around 0.56%. What was sequenced was blood. Receptor source: a girl between 10 and 17 years old with multiple sclerosis.

The genes are TRBV7-2 and TRBJ2-2; D gene ambiguous. Trimming left V 5 bases short and J 7 bases short, with 8 bases between. CDR3 length: 12 amino acids. Germline V gene sequence: CDR1 SGHTA, CDR2 FQGNSA. DNA of the CDR3: TGTGCCAGCAGCACGATCAACGGGGAGCTGTTTTTT. It specifies CASSTINGELFF.

The chain is built from TRBV29-1 and TRBJ2-1; 11 positions match TRBD1. This CDR3 is built from 14 residues. Germline V gene lookup returns CDR1 SQVTM and CDR2 ANQGSEA. Trimming at V came to 7 bases and at J to 6 bases, leaving 8 bases not matched to a gene. CDR3 residues: CSGARGQGGNEQFF. CDR3 nucleotide sequence: TGCAGCGGTGCCCGGGGACAGGGGGGCAATGAGCAGTTCTTC.

This clonotype was seen more than once but under ten times. The chain carries TRBV12-3 or TRBV12-4 and TRBJ1-5, with no clear D. The CDR3 sequence is 12 residues long. The V end was cut by 6 bases, the J end by 5 bases, with 8 bases between. The CDR3 DNA sequence: TGTGCCAGCAGGCGAGGGCATCAGCCCCAGCATTTT. Amino acid sequence: CASRRGHQPQHF.

This clonotype has only a few counts. This chain uses TRBV6-2 or TRBV6-3 with TRBJ1-4; D unclear. CDR1 and CDR2 (germline): MNHEY, SVGEGT. Trimming shortened V by 6 bases and J by 11 bases, and 13 bases separated the two germline ends. The CDR3 length is 12 residues. The CDR3 loop reads CASSPSTGKLFF. The CDR3 DNA is TGTGCCAGCAGCCCTTCCACGGGGAAACTGTTTTTT.

The chain recombines TRBV6-6 with TRBJ2-7; D is possibly TRBD2 (6 bases). The germline V gene encodes CDR1 MNHNY and CDR2 SVGAGI (reference sequence). Trimming took off 0 bases at V and 7 bases at J, with 22 bases between the two ends. CDR3 length equals 17 residues. The CDR3 DNA reads TGTGCCAGCAGTTACTCCGGATTTTCGGGAGTCTACAATGAGCAGTACTTC. As protein: CASSYSGFSGVYNEQYF.